This entry describes one TCR beta chain. Its antigen is not identified. This entry is derived from a study of CD8 T cells in ankylosing spondylitis. Whole-study findings and limits: Disease-linked clones reportedly concentrated significantly in matched ankylosing spondylitis synovial fluid. Before this, some motif variants had been reported in reactive arthritis synovial fluid and blood. Disease-linked clones had a CD8+ phenotype and relatively low frequency in peripheral blood. In ankylosing spondylitis blood, a motif of roughly eight highly homologous TCR beta variants appeared characteristic.

TCRdb re-analysed the 5' RACE reads in MiXCR, keeping a single row per CDR3 protein. This sample has roughly 700,000 distinct CDR3 sequences, with roughly 19% found just once. Trimming at V came to 3 bases and at J to 4 bases, leaving 11 bases not matched to a gene. Per the germline V gene, CDR1 is MGHRA and CDR2 is YSYEKL. The CDR3 extends over 17 amino acids. This clonotype was obtained from a male donor with ankylosing spondylitis. The chain recombines TRBV4-1 with TRBJ2-2; 7 bases match TRBD2. Sequenced input: blood, either unsorted or a sorted T cell fraction (not recorded which). Written as DNA, the CDR3 is TGCGCCAGCAGCCAGCCCGGGCCCACGGGGGGCACCGGGGAGCTGTTTTTT. As protein: CASSQPGPTGGTGELFF.